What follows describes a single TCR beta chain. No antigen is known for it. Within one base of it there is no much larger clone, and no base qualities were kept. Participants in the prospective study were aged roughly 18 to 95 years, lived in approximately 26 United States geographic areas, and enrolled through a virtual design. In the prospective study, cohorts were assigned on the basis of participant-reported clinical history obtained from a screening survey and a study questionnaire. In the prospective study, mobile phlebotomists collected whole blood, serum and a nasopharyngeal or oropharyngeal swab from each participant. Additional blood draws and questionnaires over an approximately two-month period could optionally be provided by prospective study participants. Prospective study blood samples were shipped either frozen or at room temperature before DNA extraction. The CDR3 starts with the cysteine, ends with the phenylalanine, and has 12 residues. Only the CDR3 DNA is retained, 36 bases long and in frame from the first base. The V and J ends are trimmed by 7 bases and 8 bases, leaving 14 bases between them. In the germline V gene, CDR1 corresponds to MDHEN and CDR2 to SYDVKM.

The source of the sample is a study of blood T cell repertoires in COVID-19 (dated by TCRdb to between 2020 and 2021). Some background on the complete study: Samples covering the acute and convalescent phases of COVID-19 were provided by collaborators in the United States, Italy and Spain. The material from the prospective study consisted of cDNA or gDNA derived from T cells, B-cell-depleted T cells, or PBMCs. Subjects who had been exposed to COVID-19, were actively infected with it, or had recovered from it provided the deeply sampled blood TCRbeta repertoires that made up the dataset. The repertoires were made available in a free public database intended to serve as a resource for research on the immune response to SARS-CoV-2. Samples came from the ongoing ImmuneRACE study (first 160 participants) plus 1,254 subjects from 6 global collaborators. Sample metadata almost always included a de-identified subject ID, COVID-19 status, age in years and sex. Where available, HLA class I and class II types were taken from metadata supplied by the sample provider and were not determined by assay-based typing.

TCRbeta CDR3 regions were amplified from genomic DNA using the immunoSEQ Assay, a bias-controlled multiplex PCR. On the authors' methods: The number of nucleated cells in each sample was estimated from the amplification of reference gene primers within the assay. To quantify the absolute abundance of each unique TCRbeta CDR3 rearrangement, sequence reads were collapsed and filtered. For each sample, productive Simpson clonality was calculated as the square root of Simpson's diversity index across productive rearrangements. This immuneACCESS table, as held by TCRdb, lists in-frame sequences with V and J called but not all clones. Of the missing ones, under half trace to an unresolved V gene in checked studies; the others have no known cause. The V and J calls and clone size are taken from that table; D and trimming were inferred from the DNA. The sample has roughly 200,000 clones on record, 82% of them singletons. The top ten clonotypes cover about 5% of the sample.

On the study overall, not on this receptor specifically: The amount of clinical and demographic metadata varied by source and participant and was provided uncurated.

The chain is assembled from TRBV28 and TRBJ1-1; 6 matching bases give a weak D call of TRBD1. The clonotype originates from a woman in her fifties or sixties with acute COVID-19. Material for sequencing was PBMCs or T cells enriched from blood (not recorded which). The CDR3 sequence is CASTNPTGEAFF. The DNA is TGTGCCAGCACCAACCCGACAGGAGAAGCTTTCTTT.